These T cell receptor beta chains were read from a single sample in a study of T cells after yellow fever vaccination. TCRdb passed the 5' RACE reads through MiXCR, listing each CDR3 protein once. This sample yields approximately 550,000 distinct CDR3 sequences, of which under 25% are seen a single time; 13% to 15% belongs to the top ten. This specimen was PBMCs, taken 15 days after the yellow fever booster vaccination. Receptor source: a man aged 25 to 40 who received the YFV17D yellow fever vaccine. The CDR3 runs from the conserved cysteine through the conserved F or W. The D gene is left open where the match is weak. The listing skips clone size in some rows; elsewhere it reads once, few, many or a size class.

.,.,TRBJ2-1,TRBV12-3/TRBV12-4,TGTGCCAGCATCTCTCCGGAATCCTACAATGAGCAGTTCTTC,CASISPESYNEQFF
TRBD1,few,TRBJ1-2,TRBV29-1,TGCAGCGTTCTCCGGGACAGGAACGCCTATGGCTACACCTTC,CSVLRDRNAYGYTF
.,.,TRBJ2-5,TRBV19,TGTGCCAGTAGTATTGACAGCACTCTCAAGACCCAGTACTTC,CASSIDSTLKTQYF
.,few,TRBJ2-3,TRBV12-3/TRBV12-4,TGTGCCAGCAGTTTTTCTGGTGGCGGCACAGATACGCAGTATTTT,CASSFSGGGTDTQYF
.,.,TRBJ1-1,TRBV6-1,TGTGCCAGCTCCAAGATGCGGGTAAACACTGAAGCTTTCTTT,CASSKMRVNTEAFF
TRBD1,many,TRBJ2-7,TRBV14,TGTGCCAGCAGCCAAGATCACAACAGGGGGAACGAGCAGTACTTC,CASSQDHNRGNEQYF
TRBD2,few,TRBJ2-1,TRBV20-1,TGCAGTGCTAGAGCGGCTAGCGGGAGCAACGTTGAGCAGTTCTTC,CSARAASGSNVEQFF
.,.,TRBJ2-5,TRBV7-2,TGTGCCAGCAGCTTGACCCAGGGACTCCAAGAGACCCAGTACTTC,CASSLTQGLQETQYF
.,few,TRBJ1-6,TRBV7-2,TGTGCCAGCAGCTTAGGGGGGTTTTTTGGTTCACCCCTCCACTTT,CASSLGGFFGSPLHF
.,.,TRBJ1-2,TRBV30,TGTGCCTGGACTTTTGGCAGGGGAGGCTATGGCTACACCTTC,CAWTFGRGGYGYTF
.,.,TRBJ2-7,TRBV7-2,TGTGCCAGCGGGAGTCCTCCGCTCTTTGAGCAGTACTTC,CASGSPPLFEQYF
.,.,TRBJ2-2,TRBV5-1,TGCGCCAGCAGCGCGGACGGCCTGAACACCGGGGAGCTGTTTTTT,CASSADGLNTGELFF
TRBD2,few,TRBJ2-1,TRBV7-2,TGTGCCAGCAGCTACCGGACTAGCACAAACTACAATGAGCAGTTCTTC,CASSYRTSTNYNEQFF
TRBD2,few,TRBJ2-7,TRBV7-2,TGTGCCAGCAGCTGGGACGCGGCGGGGGAGTACGAGCAGTACTTC,CASSWDAAGEYEQYF
.,few,TRBJ2-5,TRBV6-4,TGTGCCAGCAGTCAGGAGTACCAAGAGACCCAGTACTTC,CASSQEYQETQYF
.,.,TRBJ2-3,TRBV6-1,TGTGCCAGCAGTCGCGGGAATCCGGATACGCAGTATTTT,CASSRGNPDTQYF
TRBD2,.,TRBJ2-1,TRBV6-1,TGTGCCAGCAGTCGGGGGGGGACTAGCGGGAGAAGAGAGCAGTTCTTC,CASSRGGTSGRREQFF
.,few,TRBJ2-2,TRBV11-2,TGTGCCAGCAGCTTATTCGTAAAGGCGGGGAGCGGCACCGGGGAGCTGTTTTTT,CASSLFVKAGSGTGELFF
.,.,TRBJ2-1,TRBV27,TGTGCCAGCAGTTTACAAAAAGGGTCGGGCTACAATGAGCAGTTCTTC,CASSLQKGSGYNEQFF
.,many,TRBJ1-1,TRBV29-1,TGCAGCGTGGAGATGAACACTGAAGCTTTCTTT,CSVEMNTEAFF